The entry below gives a single T cell receptor beta chain sequence along with its context. In this sample, this clone turned up once. No antigen is known for it. No base quality information exists; no much larger clone differs at one position. Including the terminal cysteine and phenylalanine, the CDR3 comprises 13 residues. Of the read, only the CDR3 DNA is kept; its 39 bases are in frame from base 1. From V the trimming removes 1 base and from J it removes 12 bases, while the gene matches leave 6 bases of the junction unaccounted for. The germline V gene yields SGHTA for CDR1 and FQGNSA for CDR2. The immunoSEQ Assay, a bias-controlled multiplex PCR, was used to amplify TCRbeta CDR3 regions from genomic DNA. Turning to the authors' computational methods: Nucleated cell counts per sample were estimated from amplification of reference gene primers within the assay. To quantify the absolute abundance of each unique TCRbeta CDR3 rearrangement, sequence reads were collapsed and filtered. Productive Simpson clonality was computed per sample as the square root of Simpson's diversity index over productive rearrangements. As stored in TCRdb, this immuneACCESS dataset retains in-frame rearrangements with V and J assigned. A fraction of the clones does not appear; measured against another copy, unresolved V genes explain less than half of the discrepancy, and the remainder lacks a known reason. That table supplies the V and J calls and clone size; D and trimming were determined from the DNA. A total of about 220,000 clones appear in this sample, roughly 82% of them only once. The ten largest clones represent about 9% of the sample.

This record comes from a study of blood T cell repertoires in COVID-19 (dated by TCRdb to the early 2020s). Describing the broader study: The collaborator samples originated in the United States, Italy and Spain and spanned the acute and convalescent phases of COVID-19. Samples came from the ongoing ImmuneRACE study (first 160 participants) plus 1,254 subjects from 6 global collaborators. The material from the prospective study consisted of cDNA or gDNA derived from T cells, B-cell-depleted T cells, or PBMCs. HLA class I and class II types, where available, came from metadata supplied by the sample provider rather than from assay-based typing. A de-identified subject ID, COVID-19 status, age in years and sex were almost always included in the sample metadata. The repertoires were released in a freely available public database meant as a resource for research on the immune response to SARS-CoV-2. The dataset comprised deeply sampled blood TCRbeta repertoires from subjects exposed to, actively infected with, or recovered from COVID-19.

The collaborating institutions used their own protocols to collect whole blood in K2EDTA tubes. For TCRbeta analysis, collaborators shipped samples in one of three forms: frozen whole blood, isolated PBMCs, or DNA extracted from either of those sample types. What the study reported, not specific to this receptor: Clinical and demographic metadata were provided uncurated, with the amount varying by source and participant.

Sequencing was performed on peripheral blood. This TCR came from a man aged 45 to 65 with active or convalescent COVID-19. The chain joins TRBV7-2 to TRBJ2-1; a stretch of 7 junction bases matches TRBD1. The base sequence is TGTGCCAGCAGCTTAGATGAGGGGGCAAGGCAGTTCTTC. It translates as CASSLDEGARQFF. Extended through the reference TRBV7-2 and TRBJ2-1 proteins, this CDR3 yields the full variable domain: GAGVSQSPSNKVTEKGKDVELRCDPISGHTALYWYRQSLGQGLEFLIYFQGNSAPDKSGLPSDRFSAERTGGSVSTLTIQRTQQEDSAVYLCASSLDEGARQFFGPGTRLTVL.